The 6 T cell receptor beta chains reported below all come from one sample, sequenced in a study of OX40 agonist ivuxolimab in advanced cancers. The assay was immunoSEQ multiplex PCR, and TCRdb's table has in-frame clones only and misses some. Of more than 45,000 clones listed, approximately 90% are singletons. The source material was CD4+ or CD8+ T cells sorted from blood, sampled in a trial of the OX40 agonist ivuxolimab. The receptor source for this set is an adult with an advanced solid tumor such as melanoma, head and neck, liver or kidney cancer.

This clone was counted once. The rearrangement joins TRBV9 to TRBJ2-7; the D gene could be TRBD1 or TRBD2 (5 bases each). Germline values: CDR1 SGDLS, CDR2 YYNGEE. CDR3 size: 15 residues. Trimming took 4 bases from V and 5 from J, leaving 19 bases between them. CDR3 protein: CASSPWSGAGNEQYF. In nucleotides, the CDR3 is TGTGCCAGCAGCCCTTGGTCCGGGGCTGGCAACGAGCAGTACTTC.

The rearrangement joins TRBV4-1 to TRBJ2-5, with D possibly matching TRBD2 (5 bases). Germline assignment: CDR1 MGHRA and CDR2 YSYEKL. The CDR3 consists of 16 residues. V gave up 1 base and J gave up 3 bases, with 15 bases separating them. In DNA, the CDR3 is TGCGCCAGCAGCCAAGTAGGGCCGGGAAGTAAAGAGACCCAGTACTTC. Its translation: CASSQVGPGSKETQYF.

This clone was observed a handful of times. The rearrangement links TRBV7-3 to TRBJ2-2, with D possibly matching TRBD1 (6 bases). Trimming removed 5 bases from V and 4 bases from J, with 11 bases in between. This CDR3 contains 14 residues. The germline V gene encodes CDR1 SGHTA and CDR2 FQGTGA. The CDR3 DNA follows: TGTGCCAGCAGCAGAGAGGGGGTCACCGGGGAGCTGTTTTTT. The encoded protein is CASSREGVTGELFF.

The chain employs TRBV9 and TRBJ2-2, with 13 nucleotides matching TRBD2. This CDR3 comprises 17 residues. The germline CDR1 and CDR2 sequences are SGDLS and YYNGEE. The trim removed 4 bases at V and 8 bases at J, leaving 11 bases unmatched. In nucleotides, the CDR3 is TGTGCCAGCAGCCCGACCCCGGGACTAGCGGGAATTGGGGAGCTGTTTTTT. Its translation: CASSPTPGLAGIGELFF.

The rearrangement links TRBV6-6 to TRBJ1-2, with a possible D match to TRBD1 (5 bases). Per germline, CDR1 MNHNY and CDR2 SVGAGI (reference sequence). The CDR3 has 15 amino acids. Between the trimmed V and J ends, which lost 0 bases and 3 bases, there was a span of 11 bases. The CDR3 bases are TGTGCCAGCAGTTACTCGGCGGGGGGATACTATGGCTACACCTTC. This gives the protein CASSYSAGGYYGYTF.

The rearrangement uses TRBV5-1 and TRBJ2-2; no clear D. Germline V CDR1 and CDR2: SGHRS, YFSETQ. The CDR3 totals 15 residues. V lost 2 bases and J 8 bases, leaving 16 bases between the germline ends. The CDR3 DNA sequence: TGCGCCAGCAGCTTTAGGACCTTAGCTTCTGGGGAGCTGTTTTTT. Its protein product is CASSFRTLASGELFF.